Following are 23 T cell receptor beta chains from one sample sequenced in a study of blood T cell repertoires in COVID-19. Measured with immunoSEQ multiplex PCR; TCRdb has only the in-frame clones, and not every one. The sample carries about 50,000 clones, 86% recorded once. Sequencing was carried out using peripheral blood. Receptors were obtained from a woman in her fifties or sixties with acute or convalescent COVID-19.

V and J are TRBV4-1 and TRBJ2-6, with a weak D call TRBD2 (6 bases). The CDR3 spans 18 residues. V lost 2 bases and J lost 0, with 14 bases in between. CDR1 and CDR2 from the germline V gene are MGHRA and YSYEKL. The CDR3 DNA follows: TGCGCCAGCAGCCAAATGTTTGGGGGGAACTCTGGGGCCAACGTCCTGACTTTC. Its protein is CASSQMFGGNSGANVLTF.

The CDR3 sequence: CASSPGTGGFTNYGYTF. The CDR3 DNA reads as TGCGCCAGCAGCCCCGGGACAGGGGGCTTTACCAACTATGGCTACACCTTC. The V call is TRBV4-1, the J call TRBJ1-2; 12 bases are a match to TRBD1. CDR3 length: 17 residues. Trimming cost V 4 bases and J 2 bases; bases outside gene matches: 8. The germline V gene encodes CDR1 MGHRA and CDR2 YSYEKL.

The V call is TRBV7-9, the J call TRBJ2-5; TRBD1 aligns across 7 bases. The length of the CDR3 is 15 residues. Germline CDR1 and CDR2: SEHNR and FQNEAQ (reference sequence). The ends lost 3 bases at V and 7 bases at J; junction bases unmatched: 11. CDR3: CASSLGDRAHGTQYF. CDR3 sequence (DNA): TGTGCCAGCAGCTTGGGCGACAGGGCTCATGGGACCCAGTACTTC. Filled out from reference TRBV7-9 and TRBJ2-5, the complete variable domain reads DTGVSQNPRHKITKRGQNVTFRCDPISEHNRLYWYRQTLGQGPEFLTYFQNEAQLEKSRLLSDRFSAERPKGSFSTLEIQRTEQGDSAMYLCASSLGDRAHGTQYFGPGTRLLVL.

The genes are TRBV6-5 and TRBJ2-1; 7 bases line up with TRBD2. Germline CDR1 MNHEY, CDR2 SVGAGI. The V and J ends lost 0 bases and 5 bases, in that order; junction bases with no gene match: 7. This CDR3 has 16 amino acids. The CDR3 is CASSYSIAGVHNEQFF. CDR3 nucleotide sequence: TGTGCCAGCAGTTACTCGATCGCGGGAGTCCACAATGAGCAGTTCTTC.

This rearrangement joins TRBV13 to TRBJ2-7; possibly TRBD2 for D (6 bases). Germline V gene data show CDR1 as PRHDT and CDR2 as FYEKMQ (reference sequence). The CDR3 length is 15 residues. V dropped 5 bases and J dropped 3 bases, with 17 bases sitting between them. CDR3 loop: CASSIGTPLNYEQYF. DNA of the CDR3: TGTGCCAGCAGCATCGGGACTCCGCTCAACTACGAGCAGTACTTC.

This clone occurred a few times. The chain joins TRBV25-1 to TRBJ1-6, with 10 bases matching TRBD1. The CDR3 has 15 amino acids. With 6 bases clipped from V and 9 bases from J, the junction kept 8 bases outside the gene matches. The germline CDR1 and CDR2 sequences are MGHDK and SYGVNS. The CDR3 loop is CASRGPGQGGSPLHF. In DNA form, the CDR3 reads TGTGCCAGCAGGGGACCAGGACAGGGGGGTTCACCCCTCCACTTT. The full variable domain, its missing parts supplied by reference TRBV25-1 and TRBJ1-6, is EADIYQTPRYLVIGTGKKITLECSQTMGHDKMYWYQQDPGMELHLIHYSYGVNSTEKGDLSSESTVSRIRTEHFPLTLESARPSHTSQYLCASRGPGQGGSPLHFGNGTRLTVT.

In DNA, the CDR3 is TGTGCCAGCAGCTACGGACTAGCGGGAGATGACAATGAGCAGTTCTTC. Protein sequence: CASSYGLAGDDNEQFF. The rearrangement links TRBV7-9 to TRBJ2-1; 13 nucleotides align to TRBD2. The V gene's germline CDR1 is SEHNR and CDR2 FQNEAQ (reference sequence). V gave up 4 bases and J gave up 5 bases; unmatched junction bases: 5. The CDR3 has 16 residues. Variable domain in full (rest from reference TRBV7-9 and TRBJ2-1): DTGVSQNPRHKITKRGQNVTFRCDPISEHNRLYWYRQTLGQGPEFLTYFQNEAQLEKSRLLSDRFSAERPKGSFSTLEIQRTEQGDSAMYLCASSYGLAGDDNEQFFGPGTRLTVL.

In this sample, this clone turned up once. The chain employs TRBV7-8 and TRBJ1-1; a possible D gene is TRBD1 (5 bases). Looked up from germline, CDR1 is SGHVS and CDR2 is FQNEAQ. The CDR3 covers 16 residues. Trimming cost V 7 bases and J 4 bases, with 22 bases left between them. The CDR3 region has the DNA TGTGCCAGCACCCTCCAGGGAACGGGCTGGATCACTGAAGCTTTCTTT. Translating it yields CASTLQGTGWITEAFF. Complete variable domain (other parts from reference TRBV7-8 and TRBJ1-1): GAGVSQSPRYKVAKRGQDVALRCDPISGHVSLFWYQQALGQGPEFLTYFQNEAQLDKSGLPSDRFFAERPEGSVSTLKIQRTQQEDSAVYLCASTLQGTGWITEAFFGQGTRLTVV.

The chain has TRBV18 and TRBJ1-1; D is perhaps TRBD1 (5 bases). This CDR3 region has 15 residues. Looked up from germline, CDR1 is KGHSH and CDR2 is LQKENI. With 3 bases removed from V and 4 bases from J, the gap between germline ends came to 15 bases. CDR3 protein: CASSPTSAGRTEAFF. Here the CDR3 DNA reads TGTGCCAGCTCACCGACATCCGCGGGGCGCACTGAAGCTTTCTTT. The entire variable domain, with the rest obtained from reference TRBV18 and TRBJ1-1, is as follows: NAGVMQNPRHLVRRRGQEARLRCSPMKGHSHVYWYRQLPEEGLKFMVYLQKENIIDESGMPKERFSAEFPKEGPSILRIQQVVRGDSAAYFCASSPTSAGRTEAFFGQGTRLTVV.

The chain is built from TRBV14 and TRBJ1-1, with D maybe TRBD1 (6 bases). Trimming shortened V by 8 bases and J by 5 bases, and 15 bases separated the two germline ends. The CDR3 is 13 amino acids. Germline V CDR1 and CDR2: SGHDN, FVKESK. The CDR3 spells CASGLLTGTEAFF. The CDR3 DNA sequence: TGTGCCAGCGGCCTCCTGACAGGAACTGAAGCTTTCTTT. Complete variable domain (other parts from reference TRBV14 and TRBJ1-1): EAGVTQFPSHSVIEKGQTVTLRCDPISGHDNLYWYRRVMGKEIKFLLHFVKESKQDESGMPNNRFLAERTGGTYSTLKVQPAELEDSGVYFCASGLLTGTEAFFGQGTRLTVV.

V is TRBV28 and J is TRBJ1-4; possibly TRBD1 for D (6 bases). This CDR3 has 16 residues. The germline V gene encodes CDR1 MDHEN and CDR2 SYDVKM. V was pared by 5 bases and J by 0 bases, with 13 bases between. The DNA for the CDR3 is TGTGCCAGCAGTGCCCCCCGACAGGCAACTAATGAAAAACTGTTTTTT. This translates into CASSAPRQATNEKLFF.

The chain links TRBV19 to TRBJ1-5, with TRBD1 matching over 9 bases. The V gene's germline CDR1 is LNHDA and CDR2 SQIVND (reference sequence). Trimming took 6 bases from V and 3 from J; bases not matched to a gene: 6. This CDR3 is 15 amino acids long. Here the CDR3 reads CASSPDRGVNQPQHF. The DNA of the CDR3 is TGTGCCAGTAGCCCGGACAGGGGAGTCAATCAGCCCCAGCATTTT.

The rearrangement joins TRBV28 to TRBJ1-2; 7 bases align to TRBD1. Unmatched junction bases numbered 4, after V lost 3 bases and J lost 6 bases. The CDR3 has 13 residues. Germline loops: CDR1 MDHEN, CDR2 SYDVKM. CDR3 amino acids: CASSFYRGNGYTF. In DNA, the CDR3 is TGTGCCAGCAGTTTCTACAGGGGAAATGGCTACACCTTC.

The rearrangement links TRBV29-1 to TRBJ2-7; the match to TRBD2 covers 11 bases. Unmatched junction bases numbered 5, after V lost 7 bases and J lost 3 bases. Germline CDR1 SQVTM, CDR2 ANQGSEA. The CDR3 is 13 residues long. The DNA of the CDR3 is TGCAGCGCAACCCTAGCGGGGGGCTACGAGCAGTACTTC. Translating it yields CSATLAGGYEQYF.

V usage is TRBV7-3 and J usage is TRBJ2-2; TRBD1 agrees at 9 bases. V shed 2 bases and J 4 bases; nucleotides not matched to a gene: 5. From germline, CDR1 is SGHTA and CDR2 FQGTGA. This CDR3 is 16 amino acids long. The CDR3, as DNA: TGTGCCAGCAGCTTAGCCGGACAGGGGAGCACCGGGGAGCTGTTTTTT. This encodes CASSLAGQGSTGELFF. Full variable domain (outside the CDR3, taken from reference TRBV7-3 and TRBJ2-2): GAGVSQTPSNKVTEKGKYVELRCDPISGHTALYWYRQSLGQGPEFLIYFQGTGAADDSGLPNDRFFAVRPEGSVSTLKIQRTERGDSAVYLCASSLAGQGSTGELFFGEGSRLTVL.

This clone was seen just once. The chain joins TRBV28 to TRBJ2-3; tentatively, D is TRBD2 (7 bases). From germline, CDR1 is MDHEN and CDR2 SYDVKM. The CDR3 is 15 residues long. V was trimmed by 5 bases and J by 0 bases, leaving 12 bases between them. The CDR3 nucleotides read TGTGCCAGCAGTCTGCGGGGGCCAAGCACAGATACGCAGTATTTT. It specifies CASSLRGPSTDTQYF.

The rearrangement joins TRBV9 to TRBJ1-1, with 10 bases matching TRBD1. The CDR3 is 15 amino acids. The germline gives CDR1 SGDLS, CDR2 YYNGEE. Germline trimming cut 0 bases from V and 6 bases from J; bases unmatched to any gene: 5. The CDR3 nucleotides read TGTGCCAGCAGCGTAGGACAGGGGGCCGTGTCTGAAGCTTTCTTT. Translation gives CASSVGQGAVSEAFF.

The chain uses TRBV6-5 and TRBJ2-1, with 8 bases that match TRBD2. The CDR3 covers 13 residues. The germline V gene encodes CDR1 MNHEY and CDR2 SVGAGI. The J segment lost 7 bases and the V segment lost 8 bases, leaving 7 bases of the junction unmatched. CDR3 nucleotide sequence: TGTGCCAGCTCAAGAGCGGGAGTAAATGAGCAGTTCTTC. Translation: CASSRAGVNEQFF.

The chain uses TRBV2 and TRBJ2-1, with 10 bases fitting TRBD2. From germline, CDR1 is SNHLY and CDR2 FYNNEI. The CDR3 consists of 15 residues. V dropped 7 bases and J dropped 3; count of bases not matched to a gene: 6. The CDR3 DNA sequence: TGTGCCAGCAAGGGCGCTAGCGGGAGCTACAATGAGCAGTTCTTC. Translation: CASKGASGSYNEQFF.

V and J are TRBV30 and TRBJ2-1; 9 bases agree with TRBD2. The V segment lost 0 bases and the J segment 6 bases; nucleotides outside the gene matches: 6. The CDR3 contains 15 residues. Per the germline V gene, CDR1 is GTSNPN and CDR2 is SVGIG (reference sequence). The CDR3 sequence: CAWSVTSGYVNEQFF. The CDR3 DNA is TGTGCCTGGAGTGTAACTAGCGGGTACGTCAATGAGCAGTTCTTC.

The chain carries TRBV5-1 and TRBJ2-3; the D gene is possibly TRBD2 (6 bases). The germline V gene encodes CDR1 SGHRS and CDR2 YFSETQ. The CDR3 consists of 14 residues. V was clipped by 5 bases and J by 2 bases, with 12 bases between them. The CDR3 DNA follows: TGCGCCAGCAGTACCGGGAGCGCCACAGATACGCAGTATTTT. It encodes CASSTGSATDTQYF.

This clone was picked up a small number of times. This chain uses TRBV18 with TRBJ1-1; 10 bases agree with TRBD1. Per germline, CDR1 KGHSH and CDR2 LQKENI. CDR3 length equals 15 residues. Germline trimming cut 6 bases from V and 0 bases from J; bases unmatched to any gene: 4. The CDR3 DNA sequence: TGTGCCAGCTCCTCGACAGGGGGCCTGAACACTGAAGCTTTCTTT. This sequence encodes CASSSTGGLNTEAFF.

The V and J genes are TRBV2 and TRBJ2-2; perhaps TRBD1 as D (6 bases). The CDR3 is made up of 17 amino acids. Germline V gives CDR1 SNHLY, CDR2 FYNNEI. The ends were cut back, 2 bases at V and 2 bases at J, with 15 bases in the middle. This CDR3 is CASSESPGTINTGELFF. CDR3 coding DNA: TGTGCCAGCAGTGAAAGCCCCGGGACAATTAACACCGGGGAGCTGTTTTTT. Full variable domain (missing parts from reference TRBV2 and TRBJ2-2): EPEVTQTPSHQVTQMGQEVILRCVPISNHLYFYWYRQILGQKVEFLVSFYNNEISEKSEIFDDQFSVERPDGSNFTLKIRSTKLEDSAMYFCASSESPGTINTGELFFGEGSRLTVL.